This T cell receptor beta chain stems from a study of shared clonotypes between healthy human individuals. Germline V gene data show CDR1 as DFQATT and CDR2 as SNEGSKA (reference sequence). The CDR3 has 11 amino acids. Trimming left V 6 bases short and J 7 bases short, with 12 bases between. Genomic DNA belonging to each subset was distributed in equal measure over several immunoSEQ plates. Clones were read by immunoSEQ multiplex PCR, and TCRdb kept only the in-frame ones, dropping some. The repertoire holds a few million clones, with around 90% as singletons. The study separated CD4+ cells into CD45RA+ naive and CD45RA-negative memory subsets.

The chain is built from TRBV20-1 and TRBJ1-2; D is perhaps TRBD1 (6 bases). This TCR came from a man aged 18-30 years in good health. Some clones in this sample may be carry-over from other donors' samples. Sequencing used naive CD4+ T cells from PBMCs. The subset here: CD45RA+ positively selected. The CDR3 DNA is TGCAGTGCCTCGGACAGCCCTGGCTACACCTTC. The encoded protein is CSASDSPGYTF.